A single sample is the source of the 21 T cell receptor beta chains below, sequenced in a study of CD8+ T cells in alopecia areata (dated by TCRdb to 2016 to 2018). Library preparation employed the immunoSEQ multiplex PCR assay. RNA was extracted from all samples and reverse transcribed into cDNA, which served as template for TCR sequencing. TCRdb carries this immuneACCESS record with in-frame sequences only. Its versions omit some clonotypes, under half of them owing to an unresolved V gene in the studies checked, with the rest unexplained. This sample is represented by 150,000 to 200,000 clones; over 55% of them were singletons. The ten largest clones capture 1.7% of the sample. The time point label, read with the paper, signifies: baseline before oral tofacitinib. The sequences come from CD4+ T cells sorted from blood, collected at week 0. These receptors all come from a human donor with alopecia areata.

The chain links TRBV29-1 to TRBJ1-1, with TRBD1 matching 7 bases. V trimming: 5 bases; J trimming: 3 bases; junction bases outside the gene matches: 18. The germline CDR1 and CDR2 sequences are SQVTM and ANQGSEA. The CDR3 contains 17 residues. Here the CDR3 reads CSVYGVKGAWSDTEAFF. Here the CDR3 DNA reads TGCAGCGTTTATGGGGTAAAGGGGGCATGGTCGGACACTGAAGCTTTCTTT.

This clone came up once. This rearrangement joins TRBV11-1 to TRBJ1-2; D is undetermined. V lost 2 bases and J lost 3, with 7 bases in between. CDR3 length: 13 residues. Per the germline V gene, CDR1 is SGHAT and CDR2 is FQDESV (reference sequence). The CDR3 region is CASSLSQDYGYTF. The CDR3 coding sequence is TGTGCCAGCAGCTTAAGCCAAGACTATGGCTACACCTTC.

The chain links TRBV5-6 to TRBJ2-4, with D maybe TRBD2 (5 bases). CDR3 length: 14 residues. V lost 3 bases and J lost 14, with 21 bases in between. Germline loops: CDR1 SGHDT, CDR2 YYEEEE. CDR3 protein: CASSSKPGISSEYF. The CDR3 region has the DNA TGTGCCAGCAGCTCGAAACCGGGAATATCGTCAGAGTACTTC.

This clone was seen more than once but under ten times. The DNA of the CDR3 is TGTGCCAGCAGCTTAGACAGGGGGTCGGATGGCTACACCTTC. Translation: CASSLDRGSDGYTF. The chain joins TRBV7-2 to TRBJ1-2; 8 bases are shared with TRBD1. The germline V gene encodes CDR1 SGHTA and CDR2 FQGNSA. This CDR3 has 14 amino acids. The ends lost 1 base at V and 6 bases at J; junction bases unmatched: 4.

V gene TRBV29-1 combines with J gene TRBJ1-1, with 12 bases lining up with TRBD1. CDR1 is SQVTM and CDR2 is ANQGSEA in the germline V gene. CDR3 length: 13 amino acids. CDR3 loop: CSGDRGQQNEAFF. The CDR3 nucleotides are TGCAGTGGGGACAGGGGGCAACAAAATGAAGCTTTCTTT.

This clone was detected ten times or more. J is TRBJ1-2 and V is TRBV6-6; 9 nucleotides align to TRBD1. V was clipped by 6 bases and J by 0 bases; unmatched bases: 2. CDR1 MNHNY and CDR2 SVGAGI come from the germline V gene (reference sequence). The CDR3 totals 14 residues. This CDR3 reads CASSRTGANYGYTF. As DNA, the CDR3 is TGTGCCAGCAGCCGGACAGGGGCTAACTATGGCTACACCTTC.

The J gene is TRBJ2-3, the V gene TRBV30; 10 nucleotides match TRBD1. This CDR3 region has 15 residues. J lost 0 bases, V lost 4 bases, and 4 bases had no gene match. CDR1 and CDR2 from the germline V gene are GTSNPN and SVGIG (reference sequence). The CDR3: CAWTRQGASTDTQYF. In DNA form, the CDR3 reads TGTGCCTGGACCCGACAGGGGGCTAGCACAGATACGCAGTATTTT.

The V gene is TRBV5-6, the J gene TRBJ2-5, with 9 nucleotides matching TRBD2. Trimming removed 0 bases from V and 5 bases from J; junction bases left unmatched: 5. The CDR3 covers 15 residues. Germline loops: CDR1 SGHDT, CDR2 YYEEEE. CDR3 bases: TGTGCCAGCAGCTTGGGTTCTAGCGGGGCGGAGACCCAGTACTTC. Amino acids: CASSLGSSGAETQYF.

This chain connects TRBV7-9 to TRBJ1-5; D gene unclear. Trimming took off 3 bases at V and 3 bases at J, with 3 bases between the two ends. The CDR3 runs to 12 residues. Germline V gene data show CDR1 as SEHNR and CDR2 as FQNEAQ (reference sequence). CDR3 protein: CASSFTNQPQHF. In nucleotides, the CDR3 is TGTGCCAGCAGCTTCACCAATCAGCCCCAGCATTTT.

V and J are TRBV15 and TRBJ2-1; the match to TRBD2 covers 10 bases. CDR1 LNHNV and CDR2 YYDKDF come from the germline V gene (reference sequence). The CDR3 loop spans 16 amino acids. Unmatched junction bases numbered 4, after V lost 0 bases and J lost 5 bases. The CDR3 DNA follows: TGTGCCACCAGCAGAGAACTAGCGGGGTACAACAATGAGCAGTTCTTC. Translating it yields CATSRELAGYNNEQFF.

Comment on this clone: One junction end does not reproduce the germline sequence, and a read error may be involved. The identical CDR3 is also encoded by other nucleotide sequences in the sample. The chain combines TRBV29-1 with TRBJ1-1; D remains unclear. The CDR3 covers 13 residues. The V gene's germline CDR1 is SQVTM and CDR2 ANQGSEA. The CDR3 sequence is CSVSGRLNTEAFF. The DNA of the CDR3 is TGCAGCGTTTCAGGCAGACTGAACACTGAAGCTTTCTTC.

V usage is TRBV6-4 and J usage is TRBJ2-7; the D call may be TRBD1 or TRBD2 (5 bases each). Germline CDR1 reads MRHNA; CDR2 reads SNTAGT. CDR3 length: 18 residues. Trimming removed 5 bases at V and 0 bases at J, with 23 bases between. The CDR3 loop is CASSSRNEGLGASYEQYF. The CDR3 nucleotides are TGTGCCAGCAGTTCCCGGAACGAGGGCCTTGGGGCCTCCTACGAGCAGTACTTC.

The CDR3: CAWGHSTGELFF. The CDR3 DNA is TGTGCCTGGGGACACTCCACCGGGGAGCTGTTTTTT. The chain carries TRBV30 and TRBJ2-2; possible D gene TRBD1, 5 bases. The CDR3 is 12 residues long. Germline V gene sequence: CDR1 GTSNPN, CDR2 SVGIG (reference sequence). The V gene lost 5 bases and the J gene lost 4 bases, with 8 bases spanning the gap.

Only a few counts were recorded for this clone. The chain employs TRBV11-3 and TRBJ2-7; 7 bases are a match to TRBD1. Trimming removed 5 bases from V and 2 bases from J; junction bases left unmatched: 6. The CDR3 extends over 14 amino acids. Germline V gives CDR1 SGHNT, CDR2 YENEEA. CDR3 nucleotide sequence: TGTGCCAGCAGCCAAACGACAGGGCCCTACGAGCAGTACTTC. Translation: CASSQTTGPYEQYF.

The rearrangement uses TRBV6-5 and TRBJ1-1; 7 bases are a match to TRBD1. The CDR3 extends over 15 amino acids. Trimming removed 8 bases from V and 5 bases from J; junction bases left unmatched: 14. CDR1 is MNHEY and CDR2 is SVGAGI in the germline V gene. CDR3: CASGDMTGSGTEAFF. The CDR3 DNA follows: TGTGCCAGCGGGGATATGACAGGGTCCGGTACTGAAGCTTTCTTT.

Here the CDR3 DNA reads TGTGCCAGCATATATTCCGTACGATCACCCCTCCACTTT. Protein product: CASIYSVRSPLHF. This chain joins TRBV2 and TRBJ1-6; no clear D. Deletions cut 7 bases from V and 10 bases from J, with 14 bases between. The germline gives CDR1 SNHLY, CDR2 FYNNEI. The CDR3 loop spans 13 amino acids.

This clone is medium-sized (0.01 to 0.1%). The CDR3 sequence is CASSDSTSGGDEQFF. CDR3 DNA: TGTGCCAGCAGTGACTCGACTAGCGGGGGAGATGAGCAGTTCTTC. The chain uses TRBV6-4 and TRBJ2-1; TRBD2 matches 12 bases. CDR1 is MRHNA and CDR2 is SNTAGT in the germline V gene. The length of the CDR3 is 15 residues. The junction had 2 bases not matched to a gene; V was cut back by 0 bases and J by 8 bases.

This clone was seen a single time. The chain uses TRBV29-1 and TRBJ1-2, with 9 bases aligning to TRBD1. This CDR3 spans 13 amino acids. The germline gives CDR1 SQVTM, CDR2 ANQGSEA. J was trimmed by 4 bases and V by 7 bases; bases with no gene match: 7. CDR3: CSARGQGSYGYTF. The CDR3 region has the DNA TGCAGCGCCCGGGGACAGGGAAGCTATGGCTACACCTTC.

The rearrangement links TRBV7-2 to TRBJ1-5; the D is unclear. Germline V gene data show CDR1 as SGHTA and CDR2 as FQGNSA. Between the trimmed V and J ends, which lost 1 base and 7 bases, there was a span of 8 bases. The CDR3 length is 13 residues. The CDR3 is CASSLVILQPQHF. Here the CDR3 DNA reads TGTGCCAGCAGCTTAGTGATATTACAGCCCCAGCATTTT.

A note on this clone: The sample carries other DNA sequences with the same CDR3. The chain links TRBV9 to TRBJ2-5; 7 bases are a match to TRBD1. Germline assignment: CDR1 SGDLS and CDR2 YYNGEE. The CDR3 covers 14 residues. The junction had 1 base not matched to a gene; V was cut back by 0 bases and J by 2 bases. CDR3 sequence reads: CASSVGQGQETQYF. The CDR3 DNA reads TGTGCCAGCAGCGTAGGACAGGGACAAGAGACCCAGTACTTC.

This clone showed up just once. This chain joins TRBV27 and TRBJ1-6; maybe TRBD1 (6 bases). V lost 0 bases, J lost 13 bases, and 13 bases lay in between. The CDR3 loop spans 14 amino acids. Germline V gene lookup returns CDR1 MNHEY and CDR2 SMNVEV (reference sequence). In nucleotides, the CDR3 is TGTGCCAGCAGTTTATCGGACAGAACGGTCCCCCTCCACTTT. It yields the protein CASSLSDRTVPLHF.